A selection of T cell receptor beta chains follows, all from one sample in a study of cytomegalovirus exposure and HLA in healthy donors. Measured with immunoSEQ multiplex PCR; TCRdb has only the in-frame clones, and not every one. The table includes roughly 170,000 clones, 84% detected once. Specimen: PBMCs. The receptors come from a girl under 18 in good health and CMV-seropositive. Both conserved end residues are part of each CDR3. D genes are given only for firm matches. Clone size appears in some rows only: once, few, many, or a class for an expanded clone.

V	size	D	J	DNA	CDR3
TRBV4-1	-	TRBD1	TRBJ2-7	TGCGCCAGCAGCCAAGGACAGGGGGCCTACGAGCAGTACTTC	CASSQGQGAYEQYF
TRBV6-1	-	-	TRBJ1-1	TGTGCCAGCAGTGAGCTGCCAGACACTGAAGCTTTCTTT	CASSELPDTEAFF
TRBV19	-	TRBD1	TRBJ1-2	TGTGCCAGTAGACATTCCGGGACAGGGTACGACTATGGCTACACCTTC	CASRHSGTGYDYGYTF
TRBV19	-	-	TRBJ1-1	TGTGCCAGTAGTCCAGCGCCAGAGAGGTTCACTGAAGCTTTCTTT	CASSPAPERFTEAFF
TRBV4-1	-	-	TRBJ1-1	TGCGCCAGCAGCCAGGAATTACCAGGGTACACTGAAGCTTTCTTT	CASSQELPGYTEAFF
TRBV9	-	TRBD1	TRBJ1-5	TGTGCCAGCAGCGCAGGACAGGGGAATAGCAATCAGCCCCAGCATTTT	CASSAGQGNSNQPQHF
TRBV30	-	-	TRBJ2-5	TGTGCCTGGAGTGTACTAGCCGGGGGTGAGACCCAGTACTTC	CAWSVLAGGETQYF
TRBV19	-	TRBD1	TRBJ1-2	TGTGCCAGTGGGCCACACAGGGGGCTGGCGAACTATGGCTACACCTTC	CASGPHRGLANYGYTF
TRBV6-4	-	-	TRBJ1-3	TGTGCCAGCAGGGAGACCCCGTCCCCTGGAAACACCATATATTTT	CASRETPSPGNTIYF
TRBV10-1	-	TRBD2	TRBJ2-7	TGCGCCAGCCGACTAGCGGGGGGCCCTAGGGTATACGAGCAGTACTTC	CASRLAGGPRVYEQYF
TRBV27	-	TRBD1	TRBJ2-7	TGTGCCAGCAGCCGGGACAGGCCGCACGAGCAGTACTTC	CASSRDRPHEQYF
TRBV30	-	-	TRBJ1-6	TGTGCCTGGAGTGTGGCACCCTATAATTCACCCCTCCACTTT	CAWSVAPYNSPLHF
TRBV7-2	-	TRBD2	TRBJ2-7	TGTGCCAGCAGCTTAGTTACGCTAGCGGGGGGCCACGCCTACGAGCAGTACTTC	CASSLVTLAGGHAYEQYF
TRBV7-9	-	TRBD2	TRBJ2-6	TGTGCCAGCAGAAGGACTAGCGGGGGGAGCTCTGGGGCCAACGTCCTGACTTTC	CASRRTSGGSSGANVLTF
TRBV5-1	-	TRBD1	TRBJ2-2	TGCGCCAGCAGCTTGGCCGGGACAGGGGGCACCGGGGAGCTGTTTTTT	CASSLAGTGGTGELFF
TRBV4-1	-	TRBD2	TRBJ2-7	TGCGCCAGCAGCCAACCACTAGCGGGGACCTACGAGCAGTACTTC	CASSQPLAGTYEQYF
TRBV7-3	few	TRBD1	TRBJ1-1	TGTGCCAGCAGCCTTACCGGGACAGGGGTCACTGAAGCTTTCTTT	CASSLTGTGVTEAFF
TRBV15	once	TRBD1	TRBJ1-5	TGTGCCACCAGCGGAGTATTACAGGGGGCAGGGGGCAATCAGCCCCAGCATTTT	CATSGVLQGAGGNQPQHF
TRBV6-6	-	TRBD1	TRBJ2-7	TGTGCCAGCAGTTACTCGCGGACAGGGGCCCACGAGCAGTACTTC	CASSYSRTGAHEQYF
TRBV10-3	once	-	TRBJ1-5	TGTGCCATCAGTGAGGGGGGGGCGAGCAATCAGCCCCAGCATTTT	CAISEGGASNQPQHF
TRBV7-9	-	-	TRBJ2-7	TGTGCCAGCAGTCCGGACAGCAACTCCTACGAGCAGTACTTC	CASSPDSNSYEQYF
TRBV19	-	-	TRBJ2-7	TGTGCCAGTAGTATGTATGGGCAAGGCGAGCAGTACTTC	CASSMYGQGEQYF
TRBV9	-	-	TRBJ2-1	TGTGCCAGCAGCGCGATAGGACTTGGGATATACAATGAGCAGTTCTTC	CASSAIGLGIYNEQFF
TRBV2	once	TRBD1	TRBJ2-7	TGTGCCAGCAGTGGACAGGGAGAGTTCTACGAGCAGTACTTC	CASSGQGEFYEQYF
TRBV5-6	-	TRBD2	TRBJ2-5	TGTGCCAGCAGCTTGCCCCCGAGGGGAGGGGTAGAGACCCAGTACTTC	CASSLPPRGGVETQYF
TRBV5-1	-	TRBD1	TRBJ1-6	TGCGCCAGCAGCTTGGAACAGGGGGACTCACCCCTCCACTTT	CASSLEQGDSPLHF
TRBV6-1	-	TRBD1	TRBJ1-2	TGTGCCAGCAGTGAAGCGGGGGGACAGGGGCGCCGGGGTGGCTACACCTTC	CASSEAGGQGRRGGYTF
TRBV7-3	-	-	TRBJ2-1	TGTGCCAGCAGCGTTACCCCGGACTCTGTCAATGAGCAGTTCTTC	CASSVTPDSVNEQFF
TRBV7-9	-	-	TRBJ1-1	TGTGCCAGCAGCTTAGCAAGGACAGCCACTGAAGCTTTCTTT	CASSLARTATEAFF
TRBV6-5	-	TRBD1	TRBJ2-1	TGTGCCAGCAGGCCACCGGGACAGGGGTTCCATGAGCAGTTCTTC	CASRPPGQGFHEQFF
TRBV6-1	-	TRBD2	TRBJ2-3	TGTGCCAGCAGTGAGGCCCCCCCGGGGGGGTTCACAGATACGCAGTATTTT	CASSEAPPGGFTDTQYF
TRBV9	-	TRBD2	TRBJ2-1	TGTGCCAGCAGCTCTAGCGGCTCCTACAATGAGCAGTTCTTC	CASSSSGSYNEQFF
TRBV11-1	-	-	TRBJ2-5	TGTGCCAGCAGCTTAGGTGGCAGAATGCAAGAGACCCAGTACTTC	CASSLGGRMQETQYF
TRBV5-6	-	TRBD1	TRBJ2-7	TGTGCCAGCAGCTTACAGGGGGCGGTTTACGAGCAGTACTTC	CASSLQGAVYEQYF
TRBV4-1	-	-	TRBJ1-5	TGCGCCAGCAGCCAGGATAAAGGGGGTTTCCAATATCAGCCCCAGCATTTT	CASSQDKGGFQYQPQHF
TRBV15	-	TRBD1	TRBJ1-2	TGTGCCACCAGCAGAGACCCCGGGACAGTCCCTAACTATGGCTACACCTTC	CATSRDPGTVPNYGYTF
TRBV6-7	few	-	TRBJ2-1	TGTGCCATCTCGCTCCCGAGATCCTATAATGGGGAGCATGAGCAGTTCTTC	CAISLPRSYNGEHEQFF
TRBV4-2	-	-	TRBJ1-4	TGTGCCAGCAGCCAAGAGGAACAGGGAGCCCCTGGAGAAAAACTGTTTTTT	CASSQEEQGAPGEKLFF
TRBV6-5	-	TRBD1	TRBJ2-7	TGTGCCAGCAGTTTTACAGGGGGCTCCTACGAGCAGTACTTC	CASSFTGGSYEQYF
TRBV9	once	TRBD1	TRBJ1-5	TGTGCCAGCAGATGTAGGCCAGGGGGCGCCCCGAGCAATCAGCCCCAGCATTTT	CASRCRPGGAPSNQPQHF
TRBV9	-	-	TRBJ2-2	TGTGCCAGCAGCGTAGCGGAGGGGCCGAACACCGGGGAGCTGTTTTTT	CASSVAEGPNTGELFF
TRBV7-2	once	TRBD1	TRBJ1-1	TGTGCCAGCAGCGTACGGACAGGGGAGACTGAAGCTTTCTTT	CASSVRTGETEAFF